This T cell receptor beta chain was found in a study of T cell responses to AZD1222 COVID-19 vaccine. The repertoire was sequenced with immunoSEQ multiplex PCR; TCRdb's copy has only in-frame clones and lacks some. The sample yields under 200,000 clones, almost 90% seen once. The TCR comes from an adult in good health. Sample: peripheral blood, taken on day 0 of AZD1222 vaccination.

The CDR3 protein is CASSLENWIGNYGYTF. CDR3 sequence (DNA): TGCGCCAGCAGCCTAGAGAACTGGATCGGGAACTATGGCTACACCTTC. The chain couples TRBV4-3 to TRBJ1-2; D gene ambiguous. CDR1 and CDR2 (germline): LGHNA, YSLEER. The CDR3 runs to 16 residues. V was pared by 4 bases and J by 2 bases, with 17 bases between.